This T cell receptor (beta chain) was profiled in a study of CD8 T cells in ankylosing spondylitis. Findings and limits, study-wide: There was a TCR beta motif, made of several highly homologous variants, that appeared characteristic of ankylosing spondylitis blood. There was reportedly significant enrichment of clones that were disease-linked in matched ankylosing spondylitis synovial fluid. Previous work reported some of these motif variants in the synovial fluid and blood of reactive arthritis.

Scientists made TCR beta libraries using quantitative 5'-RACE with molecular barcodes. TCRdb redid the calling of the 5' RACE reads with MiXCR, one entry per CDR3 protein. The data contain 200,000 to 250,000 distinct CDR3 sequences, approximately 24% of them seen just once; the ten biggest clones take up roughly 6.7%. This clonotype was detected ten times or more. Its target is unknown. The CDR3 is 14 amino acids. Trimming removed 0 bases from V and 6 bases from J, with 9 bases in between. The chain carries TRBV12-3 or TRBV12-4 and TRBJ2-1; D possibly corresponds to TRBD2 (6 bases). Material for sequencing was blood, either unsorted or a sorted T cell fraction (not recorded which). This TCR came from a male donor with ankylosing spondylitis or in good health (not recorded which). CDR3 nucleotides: TGTGCCAGCAGTTTAGCGGGAGGCACCAATGAGCAGTTCTTC. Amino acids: CASSLAGGTNEQFF.